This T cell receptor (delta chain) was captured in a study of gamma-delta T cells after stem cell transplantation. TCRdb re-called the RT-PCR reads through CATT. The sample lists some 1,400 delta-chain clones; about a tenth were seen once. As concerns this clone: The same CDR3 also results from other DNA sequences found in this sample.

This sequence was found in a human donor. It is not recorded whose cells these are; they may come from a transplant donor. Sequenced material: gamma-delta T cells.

The CDR3 sequence: CACDSLGDTGYTDKLIF. Written as DNA, the CDR3 is TGTGCCTGTGACTCACTGGGGGATACGGGGTACACCGATAAACTCATCTTT. The chain combines TRDV2 with TRDJ1; 13 bases fit TRDD3. Germline loops: CDR1 GEAIGNYY, CDR2 EKD. The CDR3 is 17 amino acids. V shed 3 bases and J 0 bases; nucleotides not matched to a gene: 6.